Below are 29 T cell receptor beta chains sequenced from a single sample in a study of T cell clonality in common variable immunodeficiency. The assay was immunoSEQ multiplex PCR, and TCRdb's table has in-frame clones only and misses some. Listed for the sample are about 55,000 clones, none seen a single time. Sequenced: peripheral blood mononuclear cells. These receptor sequences come from a person aged 18 to 70 in good health.

This clone was recorded many times. This CDR3 is CASSLLLPTSTDTQYF. The sequenced part of the CDR3 DNA is TGTGCCAGTAGTTTGTTACTCCCTACTAGCACAGATACG. The V call is TRBV19, the J call TRBJ2-3, with no clear D. From the germline J gene comes the end of the CDR3, since the read stops 3 residues before it. V was shortened by 5 bases and J by 0 bases, with 15 bases between the two germline ends. The germline V gene encodes CDR1 LNHDA and CDR2 SQIVND (reference sequence). The CDR3 length is 16 residues.

With regard to this clone: The read terminates 3 residues ahead of where the CDR3 ends, so the germline J gene completes it. The rearrangement uses TRBV18 and TRBJ1-2; tentatively, D is TRBD1 (5 bases). The CDR3 has 14 amino acids. The germline V gene has CDR1 KGHSH and CDR2 LQKENI. Incomplete CDR3 DNA: TGTGCCAGCTCAACCGGGACTGACCCCTGGGGC. Translating it yields CASSTGTDPWG. The entire CDR3 sequence reads CASSTGTDPWGYTF. Together with reference TRBV18 and TRBJ1-2, the CDR3 gives the full variable domain: NAGVMQNPRHLVRRRGQEARLRCSPMKGHSHVYWYRQLPEEGLKFMVYLQKENIIDESGMPKERFSAEFPKEGPSILRIQQVVRGDSAAYFCASSTGTDPWGYTFGSGTRLTVV.

This clone was seen many times. The CDR3 end lies 3 residues beyond the end of the read and is filled in from the germline J gene. V gene TRBV5-6 combines with J gene TRBJ2-4; 10 bases match TRBD1. This CDR3 is built from 13 residues. Germline lookup yields CDR1 SGHDT and CDR2 YYEEEE. The CDR3 bases that were read are TGTGCCAGCAGCTACCGGGACAGGGGATAT. It is translated as CASSYRDRGY. The entire CDR3 is CASSYRDRGYQYF.

This clone was seen repeatedly, ten times or more. Read sequence stops 3 residues before the CDR3 end, and the germline J gene provides the missing end. The chain combines TRBV6-2 or TRBV6-3 with TRBJ2-3, with a tentative D call TRBD1 (5 bases). The CDR3 runs to 13 residues. The germline V gene encodes CDR1 MNHEY and CDR2 SVGEGT. CDR3 loop: CASSSGFLETQYF. The sequenced part of the CDR3 DNA is TGTGCCAGCAGCTCAGGGTTTTTAGAGACG.

This clone was recorded many times. The read terminates 3 residues ahead of where the CDR3 ends, so the germline J gene completes it. J is TRBJ1-4 and V is TRBV19; TRBD1 is a possible D gene (5 bases). The CDR3 length is 17 residues. Between the trimmed V and J ends, which lost 0 bases and 0 bases, there was a span of 11 bases. Looked up from germline, CDR1 is LNHDA and CDR2 is SQIVND (reference sequence). Partial CDR3 DNA: TGTGCCAGTAGTATAGATGGGGCAGTTGCAACTAATGAAAAA. Protein sequence: CASSIDGAVATNEK. Given in full, the CDR3 is CASSIDGAVATNEKLFF.

The sample holds a few counts of this clone. Sequencing ends 3 residues short of the CDR3 end; the germline J gene provides the rest. The chain is built from TRBV11-1 and TRBJ2-5; no firm D call. Trimming removed 2 bases from V and 5 bases from J, with 6 bases in between. The length of the CDR3 is 12 residues. Germline lookup yields CDR1 SGHAT and CDR2 FQDESV (reference sequence). The part of the CDR3 DNA that was read is TGTGCCAGCAGCTTAAACCGGGAGACC. This sequence encodes CASSLNRET. The whole CDR3 protein is CASSLNRETQYF.

This clone occurred many times. Read sequence stops 3 residues before the CDR3 end, and the germline J gene provides the missing end. The V gene is TRBV5-6, the J gene TRBJ2-1, with D possibly TRBD2 on 5 matching bases. V dropped 1 base and J dropped 3 bases, with 8 bases sitting between them. Germline-derived CDR1 and CDR2 are SGHDT and YYEEEE. This CDR3 contains 14 residues. The CDR3 sequence: CASSLRTGYNEQFF. CDR3 DNA (partial): TGTGCCAGCAGCTTGCGGACTGGCTACAATGAG.

This clone has ten or more counts. The read ends 3 residues before the CDR3 terminus; that terminus is restored from the germline J gene. The rearrangement joins TRBV29-1 to TRBJ1-1; unclear D gene. The CDR3 covers 14 residues. CDR1 is SQVTM, CDR2 ANQGSEA, per germline. The V end was cut by 0 bases, the J end by 1 base, with 9 bases between. The CDR3 protein is CSVEEAAENTEAFF. The sequenced CDR3 bases are TGCAGCGTTGAAGAGGCGGCAGAGAACACTGAA.

This clone was seen many times. With the read ending 3 residues before the CDR3 end, the germline J gene is used to fill in that end. The genes are TRBV20-1 and TRBJ2-1; D possibly corresponds to TRBD1 (6 bases). From germline, CDR1 is DFQATT and CDR2 SNEGSKA (reference sequence). The V end lost 3 bases, the J end lost 1 base, and 13 bases lay between the germline ends. This CDR3 is built from 15 residues. CDR3 DNA (partial): TGCAGTGCTAGGGGTGACAGGCGATCCTACAATGAG. Its protein is CSARGDRRSYNE. The CDR3 in its entirety is CSARGDRRSYNEQFF.

This clone was counted ten times or more. The read finishes 3 residues shy of the CDR3 end, and the germline J gene is used to complete it. This sequence joins TRBV11-2 and TRBJ1-5; no reliable D call. The CDR3 loop spans 14 amino acids. The germline V and J ends were trimmed by 3 bases and 2 bases, with 8 bases remaining between them. Germline V gene lookup returns CDR1 SGHAT and CDR2 FQNNGV. The CDR3 is CASSFPGGNQPQHF. Partial CDR3 DNA: TGTGCCAGCAGCTTCCCAGGCGGCAATCAGCCC.

This clone was seen many times. Read coverage stops 3 residues before the CDR3 terminus; the germline J gene supplies the remainder. This rearrangement joins TRBV20-1 to TRBJ2-3, with 8 positions matching TRBD1. The V and J ends lost 5 bases and 0 bases, in that order; junction bases with no gene match: 1. CDR3 length equals 13 residues. The germline CDR1 and CDR2 sequences are DFQATT and SNEGSKA (reference sequence). The CDR3 spells CSAQGASTDTQYF. Partial CDR3 DNA: TGCAGTGCTCAGGGGGCTAGCACAGATACG.

This clone was seen repeatedly, ten times or more. The CDR3 is cut off 3 residues early in the read; its end comes from the germline J gene. The chain carries TRBV2 and TRBJ2-7, with no clear D. CDR1 is SNHLY, CDR2 FYNNEI, per germline. V was trimmed by 2 bases and J by 0 bases, leaving 8 bases between them. The CDR3 loop spans 14 amino acids. The CDR3: CASSEWSSSYEQYF. CDR3 bases read: TGTGCCAGCAGTGAATGGTCCAGCTCCTACGAG. Variable domain in full (rest from reference TRBV2 and TRBJ2-7): EPEVTQTPSHQVTQMGQEVILRCVPISNHLYFYWYRQILGQKVEFLVSFYNNEISEKSEIFDDQFSVERPDGSNFTLKIRSTKLEDSAMYFCASSEWSSSYEQYFGPGTRLTVT.

This clone was observed at least ten times. The sequenced part of the CDR3 DNA is TGTGCCAGTAGTATAGGGGCAGGGGAGGTTAGCAATCAGCCC. This codes for CASSIGAGEVSNQP. In full, the CDR3 is CASSIGAGEVSNQPQHF. This chain joins TRBV19 and TRBJ1-5; perhaps TRBD1 as D (6 bases). The missing CDR3 end, 3 residues past where the read stops, is filled in from the germline J gene. V lost 1 base and J lost 0, with 13 bases in between. The CDR3 extends over 17 amino acids. Germline V CDR1 and CDR2: LNHDA, SQIVND (reference sequence). Variable domain in full (rest from reference TRBV19 and TRBJ1-5): DGGITQSPKYLFRKEGQNVTLSCEQNLNHDAMYWYRQDPGQGLRLIYYSQIVNDFQKGDIAEGYSVSREKKESFPLTVTSAQKNPTAFYLCASSIGAGEVSNQPQHFGDGTRLSIL.

This clone showed up many times. Coverage ceases 3 residues before the CDR3 finishes, and the germline J gene fills in the end. The chain couples TRBV18 to TRBJ1-2, with TRBD1 matching over 7 bases. The germline gives CDR1 KGHSH, CDR2 LQKENI. J was trimmed by 6 bases and V by 6 bases; bases with no gene match: 10. The length of the CDR3 is 14 residues. The CDR3 protein is CASSAGTAINGYTF. The part of the CDR3 DNA that was read is TGTGCCAGCTCCGCCGGGACAGCTATTAATGGC.

This clone has a count of ten or more. Read data end 3 residues before the CDR3 end; the end is taken from the germline J gene. The gene calls are TRBV19 and TRBJ2-7; 7 bases align to TRBD1. The CDR3 extends over 14 amino acids. Germline CDR1 is LNHDA and CDR2 is SQIVND (reference sequence). The trim removed 6 bases at V and 2 bases at J, leaving 7 bases unmatched. CDR3 bases read: TGTGCCAGTAGAGGCAGGGGGTCCGCCTACGAG. This codes for CASRGRGSAYE. The whole CDR3 is CASRGRGSAYEQYF.

This clone was counted ten times or more. With the read ending 3 residues before the CDR3 end, the germline J gene is used to fill in that end. The J gene is TRBJ1-1, the V gene TRBV6-2 or TRBV6-3; 10 bases are shared with TRBD1. V lost 6 bases, J lost 6 bases, and 10 bases stayed unmatched. Germline loops: CDR1 MNHEY, CDR2 SVGEGT. CDR3 length equals 15 residues. CDR3 in amino acids: CASRGQGRFVAEAFF. CDR3 bases read: TGTGCCAGCAGGGGACAGGGGAGGTTCGTCGCTGAA.

This clone was detected many times. The CDR3 end is not reached by the read, which stops 3 residues before it; the germline J gene fills it in. The genes are TRBV18 and TRBJ1-1, with 7 nucleotides matching TRBD1. V was pared by 5 bases and J by 1 base, with 7 bases of the junction left unmatched. The CDR3 has 15 amino acids. CDR1 is KGHSH and CDR2 is LQKENI in the germline V gene. CDR3 sequence reads: CASSVLTGANTEAFF. The CDR3 bases that were read are TGTGCCAGCTCAGTACTAACAGGGGCGAACACTGAA.

There are a few counts of this clone. The sequenced fragment ends 3 residues before the CDR3 boundary, so the rest is inferred from the germline J gene. V is TRBV7-2 and J is TRBJ1-1, with a possible D match to TRBD1 (6 bases). Germline values: CDR1 SGHTA, CDR2 FQGNSA. The CDR3 is made up of 13 amino acids. This CDR3 is CASSPPGTFQAFF. The part of the CDR3 DNA that was read is TGTGCCAGCAGCCCCCCCGGGACATTTCAA.

This clone has a count of ten or more. The DNA ends 3 residues before the CDR3 does, and the rest of the CDR3 is filled in from the germline J gene. J is TRBJ1-5 and V is TRBV19, with 7 bases lining up with TRBD1. The CDR3 consists of 17 residues. V trimming: 3 bases; J trimming: 0 bases; junction bases outside the gene matches: 8. Germline-derived CDR1 and CDR2 are LNHDA and SQIVND (reference sequence). CDR3 in amino acids: CASSITGALYSNQPQHF. The part of the CDR3 DNA that was read is TGTGCCAGTAGTATTACAGGGGCCCTCTATAGCAATCAGCCC.

This clone was seen at least ten times. The DNA ends 3 residues before the CDR3 does, and the rest of the CDR3 is filled in from the germline J gene. The rearrangement joins TRBV18 to TRBJ2-4, with TRBD1 identical over 7 bases. The J segment lost 7 bases and the V segment lost 5 bases, leaving 5 bases of the junction unmatched. This CDR3 has 13 residues. Germline assignment: CDR1 KGHSH and CDR2 LQKENI. The chain's CDR3 is CASSSGQVNIQYF. CDR3 DNA (partial): TGTGCCAGCTCAAGCGGACAGGTTAACATT.

This clone was seen at least ten times. The read halts 3 residues ahead of the CDR3 end, with the missing end drawn from the germline J gene. The chain uses TRBV19 and TRBJ1-5, with a weak D call TRBD1 (5 bases). Per the germline V gene, CDR1 is LNHDA and CDR2 is SQIVND (reference sequence). CDR3 size: 13 residues. The V end lost 5 bases, the J end lost 4 bases, and 9 bases lay between the germline ends. CDR3 DNA, as far as it was read: TGTGCCAGTAGTTCCGGGGGAAATCAGCCC. It encodes CASSSGGNQP. The full CDR3 protein is CASSSGGNQPQHF.

This clone was picked up many times. The read gets to within 3 residues of the CDR3 end, and the germline J gene fills in the rest. V gene TRBV5-6 combines with J gene TRBJ1-2, with TRBD1 as a possible D gene (6 bases). This CDR3 has 13 amino acids. CDR1 and CDR2 from the germline V gene are SGHDT and YYEEEE. Trimming took off 3 bases at V and 4 bases at J, with 10 bases between the two ends. This chain's CDR3 is CASSSDRSYGYTF. The CDR3 bases that were read are TGTGCCAGCAGCTCGGACAGATCCTATGGC.

This clone was seen at least ten times. The read finishes 3 residues shy of the CDR3 end, and the germline J gene is used to complete it. This sequence joins TRBV7-9 and TRBJ2-2; tentatively, D is TRBD1 (6 bases). Trimming took 5 bases from V and 10 from J, leaving 17 bases between them. Germline CDR1 and CDR2: SEHNR and FQNEAQ (reference sequence). CDR3 length equals 14 residues. This CDR3 reads CASSPWTVSLELFF. Partial CDR3 DNA: TGTGCCAGCAGCCCTTGGACAGTGTCCTTGGAG.

This clone was counted ten times or more. The CDR3 bases that were read are TGCAGTGCTCTCGGACAGGGTGGGGAGACC. Encoded protein: CSALGQGGET. In full, the CDR3 is CSALGQGGETQYF. This chain uses TRBV20-1 with TRBJ2-5, with 8 bases matching TRBD1. The read falls 3 residues short of the CDR3 end, and the missing part is taken from the germline J gene. This CDR3 spans 13 amino acids. The germline V gene has CDR1 DFQATT and CDR2 SNEGSKA (reference sequence). Trimming cost V 5 bases and J 5 bases; bases outside gene matches: 7.

This clone was observed at least ten times. Read sequence stops 3 residues before the CDR3 end, and the germline J gene provides the missing end. The chain is built from TRBV11-2 and TRBJ2-1; 9 bases are shared with TRBD1. Trimming cost V 5 bases and J 8 bases; bases outside gene matches: 4. CDR3 size: 13 residues. Per germline, CDR1 SGHAT and CDR2 FQNNGV. The CDR3: CASSVGQGDEQFF. The DNA read from the CDR3 is TGTGCCAGCAGCGTGGGACAGGGCGATGAG.

With respect to this clone: From the germline J gene comes the end of the CDR3, since the read stops 3 residues before it. This chain uses TRBV7-2 with TRBJ1-2; maybe TRBD1 (6 bases). The CDR3 runs 13 residues. In germline, CDR1 is SGHTA, CDR2 FQGNSA. CDR3 bases read: TGTGCCAGCAGCCTAACGCGGGGGCGCGGC. The encoded protein is CASSLTRGRG. The full CDR3 is CASSLTRGRGYTF.

Ten or more counts support this clone. The read stops 3 residues short of the end of the CDR3; the missing end is completed from the germline J gene. The chain combines TRBV5-1 with TRBJ1-1, with D possibly TRBD1 on 5 matching bases. The CDR3 extends over 16 amino acids. Germline CDR1 is SGHRS and CDR2 is YFSETQ. CDR3 DNA, as far as it was read: TGCGCCAGCAGCCGAGACTCCTACCTAGGGGCTCCGGGA. It is translated as CASSRDSYLGAPG. The complete CDR3 protein is CASSRDSYLGAPGAFF.

This clone was seen repeatedly, ten times or more. With the read ending 3 residues before the CDR3 end, the germline J gene is used to fill in that end. The chain uses TRBV2 and TRBJ2-7; D is perhaps TRBD2 (6 bases). Germline V gene lookup returns CDR1 SNHLY and CDR2 FYNNEI. CDR3 size: 13 residues. V gave up 3 bases and J gave up 4 bases, with 10 bases separating them. The covered CDR3 bases are TGTGCCAGCAGTGATCCGGGGAGGTACGAG. Translating it yields CASSDPGRYE. The complete CDR3 sequence is CASSDPGRYEQYF.

The CDR3: CASSATAYNSPLHF. CDR3 bases read: TGTGCCAGTAGCGCGACTGCTTATAATTCACCC. The J gene is TRBJ1-6, the V gene TRBV19; D not resolved. The CDR3 end lies 3 residues beyond the end of the read and is filled in from the germline J gene. Germline loops: CDR1 LNHDA, CDR2 SQIVND (reference sequence). The V and J ends lost 6 bases and 4 bases respectively, with 10 bases between them. CDR3 size: 14 residues.